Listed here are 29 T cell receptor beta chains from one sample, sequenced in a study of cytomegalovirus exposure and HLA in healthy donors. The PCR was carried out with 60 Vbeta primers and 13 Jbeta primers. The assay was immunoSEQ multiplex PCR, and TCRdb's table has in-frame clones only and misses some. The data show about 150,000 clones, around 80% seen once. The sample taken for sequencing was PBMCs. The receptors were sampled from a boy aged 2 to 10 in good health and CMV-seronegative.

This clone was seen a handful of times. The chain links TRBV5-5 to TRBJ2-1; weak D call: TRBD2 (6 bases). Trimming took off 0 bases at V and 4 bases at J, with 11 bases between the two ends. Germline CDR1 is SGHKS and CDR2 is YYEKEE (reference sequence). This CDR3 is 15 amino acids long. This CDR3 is CASSLARDLYNEQFF. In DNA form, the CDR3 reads TGTGCCAGCAGCTTGGCCCGGGACTTATACAATGAGCAGTTCTTC.

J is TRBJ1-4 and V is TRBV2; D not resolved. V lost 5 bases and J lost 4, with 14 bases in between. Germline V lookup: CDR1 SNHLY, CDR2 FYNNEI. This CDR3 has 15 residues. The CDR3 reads CASSSQARFNEKLFF. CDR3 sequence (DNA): TGTGCCAGCAGTTCTCAAGCACGGTTTAATGAAAAACTGTTTTTT.

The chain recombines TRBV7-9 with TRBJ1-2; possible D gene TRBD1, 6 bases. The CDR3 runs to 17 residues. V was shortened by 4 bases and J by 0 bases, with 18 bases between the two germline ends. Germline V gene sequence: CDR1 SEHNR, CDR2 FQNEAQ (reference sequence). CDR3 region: CASSYTAGTPANYGYTF. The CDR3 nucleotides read TGTGCCAGCAGCTATACCGCTGGGACACCAGCTAACTATGGCTACACCTTC.

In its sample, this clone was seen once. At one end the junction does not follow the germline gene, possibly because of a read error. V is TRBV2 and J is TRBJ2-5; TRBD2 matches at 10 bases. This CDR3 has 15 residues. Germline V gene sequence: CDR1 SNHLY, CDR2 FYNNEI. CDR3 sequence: CASSEAGGLQETQYF. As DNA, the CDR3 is TGTGCCAGCAGCGAAGCGGGGGGGCTCCAAGAGACCCAGTACTTC.

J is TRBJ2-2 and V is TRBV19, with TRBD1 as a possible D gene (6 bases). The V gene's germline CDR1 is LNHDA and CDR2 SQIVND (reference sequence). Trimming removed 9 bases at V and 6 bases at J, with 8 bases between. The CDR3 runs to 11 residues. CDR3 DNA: TGTGCCAGCAGGGGCGCCGGGGAGCTGTTTTTT. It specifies CASRGAGELFF.

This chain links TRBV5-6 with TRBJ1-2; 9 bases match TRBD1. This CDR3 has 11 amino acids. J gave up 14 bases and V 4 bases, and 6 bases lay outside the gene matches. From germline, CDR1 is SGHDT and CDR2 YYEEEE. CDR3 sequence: CASSRTGVWTF. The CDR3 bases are TGTGCCAGCAGCCGGACAGGGGTTTGGACCTTC.

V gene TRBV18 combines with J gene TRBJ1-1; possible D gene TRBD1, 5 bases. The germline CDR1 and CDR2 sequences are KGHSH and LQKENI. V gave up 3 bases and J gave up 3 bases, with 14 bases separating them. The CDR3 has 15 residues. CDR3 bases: TGTGCCAGCTCACCCCTCAGCGGGACGGACACTGAAGCTTTCTTT. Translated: CASSPLSGTDTEAFF.

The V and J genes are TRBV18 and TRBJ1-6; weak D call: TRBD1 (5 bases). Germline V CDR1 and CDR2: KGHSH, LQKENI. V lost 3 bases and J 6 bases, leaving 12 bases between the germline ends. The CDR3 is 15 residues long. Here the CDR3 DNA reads TGTGCCAGCTCACCGGAGAGACAGACTAATTCACCCCTCCACTTT. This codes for CASSPERQTNSPLHF.

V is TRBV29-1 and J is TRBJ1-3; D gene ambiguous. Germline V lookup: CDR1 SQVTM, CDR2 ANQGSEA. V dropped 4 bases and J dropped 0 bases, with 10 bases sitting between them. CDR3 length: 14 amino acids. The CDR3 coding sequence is TGCAGCGTTGCTGAAGGGAGCTCTGGAAACACCATATATTTT. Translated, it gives CSVAEGSSGNTIYF.

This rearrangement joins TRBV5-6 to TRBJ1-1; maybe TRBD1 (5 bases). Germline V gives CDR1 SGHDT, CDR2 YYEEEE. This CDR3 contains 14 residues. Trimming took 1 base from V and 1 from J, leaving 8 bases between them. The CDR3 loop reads CASSLWGGNTEAFF. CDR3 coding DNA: TGTGCCAGCAGCTTGTGGGGGGGGAACACTGAAGCTTTCTTT.

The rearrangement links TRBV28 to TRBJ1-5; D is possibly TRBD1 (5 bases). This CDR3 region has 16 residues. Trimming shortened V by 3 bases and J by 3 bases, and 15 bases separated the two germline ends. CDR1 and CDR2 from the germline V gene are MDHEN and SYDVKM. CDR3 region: CASSFPAGKPNQPQHF. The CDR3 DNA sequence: TGTGCCAGCAGTTTCCCCGCAGGGAAGCCCAATCAGCCCCAGCATTTT.

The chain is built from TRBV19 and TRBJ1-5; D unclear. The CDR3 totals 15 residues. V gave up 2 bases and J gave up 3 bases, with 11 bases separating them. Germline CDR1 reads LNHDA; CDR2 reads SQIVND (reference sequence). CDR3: CASSIKQTNNQPQHF. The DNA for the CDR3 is TGTGCCAGTAGTATAAAACAGACTAACAATCAGCCCCAGCATTTT.

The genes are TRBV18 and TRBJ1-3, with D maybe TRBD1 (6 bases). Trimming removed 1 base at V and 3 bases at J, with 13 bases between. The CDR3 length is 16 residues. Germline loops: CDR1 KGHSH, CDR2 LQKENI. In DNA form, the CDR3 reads TGTGCCAGCTCACCACAAACACAGGGAATTGGAAACACCATATATTTT. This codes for CASSPQTQGIGNTIYF.

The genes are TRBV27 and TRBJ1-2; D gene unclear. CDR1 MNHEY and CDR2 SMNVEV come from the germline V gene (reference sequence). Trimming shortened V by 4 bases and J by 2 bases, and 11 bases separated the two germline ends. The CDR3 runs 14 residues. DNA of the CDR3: TGTGCCAGCAGTTCGGGATCGAGGAACTATGGCTACACCTTC. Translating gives CASSSGSRNYGYTF.

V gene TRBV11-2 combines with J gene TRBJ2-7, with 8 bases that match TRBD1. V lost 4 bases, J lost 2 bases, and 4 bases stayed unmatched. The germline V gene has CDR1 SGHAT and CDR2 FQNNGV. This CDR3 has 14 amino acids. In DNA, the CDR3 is TGTGCCAGCAGCTCGGGGACAGGAGCCTACGAGCAGTACTTC. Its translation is CASSSGTGAYEQYF.

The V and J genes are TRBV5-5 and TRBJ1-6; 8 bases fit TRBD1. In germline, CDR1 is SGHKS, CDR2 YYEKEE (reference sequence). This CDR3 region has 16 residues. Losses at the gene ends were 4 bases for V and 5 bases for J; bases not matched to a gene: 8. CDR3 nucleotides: TGTGCCAGCAGCCTGGGGGACAGGAATAATAATTCACCCCTCCACTTT. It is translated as CASSLGDRNNNSPLHF.

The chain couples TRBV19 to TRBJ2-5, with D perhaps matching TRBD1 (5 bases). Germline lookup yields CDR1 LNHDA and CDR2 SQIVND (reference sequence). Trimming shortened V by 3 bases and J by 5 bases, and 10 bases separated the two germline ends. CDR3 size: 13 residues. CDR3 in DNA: TGTGCCAGTAGTATTCAGGGAAGCGAGACCCAGTACTTC. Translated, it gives CASSIQGSETQYF.

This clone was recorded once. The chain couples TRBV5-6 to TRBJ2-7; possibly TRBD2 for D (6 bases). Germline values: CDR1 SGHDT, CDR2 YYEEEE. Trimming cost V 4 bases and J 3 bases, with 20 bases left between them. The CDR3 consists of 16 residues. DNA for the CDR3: TGTGCCAGCAGCCTTTACCGAGGCGGAGGGAGCTACGAGCAGTACTTC. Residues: CASSLYRGGGSYEQYF.

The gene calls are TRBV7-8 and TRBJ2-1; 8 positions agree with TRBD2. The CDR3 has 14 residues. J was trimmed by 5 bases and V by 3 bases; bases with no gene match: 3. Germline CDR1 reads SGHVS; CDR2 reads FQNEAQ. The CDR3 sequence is CASSFAGGNNEQFF. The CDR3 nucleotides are TGTGCCAGCAGCTTTGCGGGGGGAAACAATGAGCAGTTCTTC.

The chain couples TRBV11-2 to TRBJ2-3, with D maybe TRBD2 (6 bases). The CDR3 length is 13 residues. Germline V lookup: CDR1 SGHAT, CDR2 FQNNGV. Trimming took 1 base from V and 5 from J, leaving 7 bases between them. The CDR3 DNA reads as TGTGCCAGCAGCTTAGTGGGGGGAGATACGCAGTATTTT. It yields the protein CASSLVGGDTQYF. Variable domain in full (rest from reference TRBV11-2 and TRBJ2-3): EAGVAQSPRYKIIEKRQSVAFWCNPISGHATLYWYQQILGQGPKLLIQFQNNGVVDDSQLPKDRFSAERLKGVDSTLKIQPAKLEDSAVYLCASSLVGGDTQYFGPGTRLTVL.

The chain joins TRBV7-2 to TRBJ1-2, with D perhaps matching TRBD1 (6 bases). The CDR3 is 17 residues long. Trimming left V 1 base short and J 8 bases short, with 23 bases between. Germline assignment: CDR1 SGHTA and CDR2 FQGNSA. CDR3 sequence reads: CASSLDRGATPLRGYTF. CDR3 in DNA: TGTGCCAGCAGCTTAGACCGGGGGGCGACTCCTCTTAGGGGCTACACCTTC.

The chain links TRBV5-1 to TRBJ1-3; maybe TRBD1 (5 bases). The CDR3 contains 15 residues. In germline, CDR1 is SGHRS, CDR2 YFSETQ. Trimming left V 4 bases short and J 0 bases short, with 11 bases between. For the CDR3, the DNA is TGCGCCAGCAGCGCCCCAGGGTCCTCTGGAAACACCATATATTTT. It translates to CASSAPGSSGNTIYF.

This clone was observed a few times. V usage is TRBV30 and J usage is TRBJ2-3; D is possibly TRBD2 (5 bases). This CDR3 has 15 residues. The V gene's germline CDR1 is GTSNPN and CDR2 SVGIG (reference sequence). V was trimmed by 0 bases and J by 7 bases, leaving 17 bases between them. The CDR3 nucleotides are TGTGCCTGGAGTGTACGGGGAACTCGAATTTATACGCAGTATTTT. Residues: CAWSVRGTRIYTQYF.

CDR3 DNA: TGTGCCAGTAGTAGAGGAGAGGCTAACTATGGCTACACCTTC. This sequence encodes CASSRGEANYGYTF. V usage is TRBV19 and J usage is TRBJ1-2; D uncertain. Germline V gene lookup returns CDR1 LNHDA and CDR2 SQIVND (reference sequence). The CDR3 loop spans 14 amino acids. The V end lost 4 bases, the J end lost 0 bases, and 9 bases lay between the germline ends.

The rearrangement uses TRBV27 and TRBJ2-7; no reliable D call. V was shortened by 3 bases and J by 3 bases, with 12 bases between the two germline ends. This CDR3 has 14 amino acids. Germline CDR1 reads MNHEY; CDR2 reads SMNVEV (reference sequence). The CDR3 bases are TGTGCCAGCAGTTTTGGCGGAGCTAGCTACGAGCAGTACTTC. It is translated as CASSFGGASYEQYF.

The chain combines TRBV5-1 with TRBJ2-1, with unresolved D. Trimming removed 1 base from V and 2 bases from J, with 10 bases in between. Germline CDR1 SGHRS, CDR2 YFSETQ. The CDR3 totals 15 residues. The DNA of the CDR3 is TGCGCCAGCAGCTTGTCCGCGCCTACCTACAATGAGCAGTTCTTC. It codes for CASSLSAPTYNEQFF.

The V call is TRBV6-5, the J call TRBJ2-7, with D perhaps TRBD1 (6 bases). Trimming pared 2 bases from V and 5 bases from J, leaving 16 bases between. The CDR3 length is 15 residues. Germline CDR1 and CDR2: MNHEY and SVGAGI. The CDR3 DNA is TGTGCCAGCAGTTACCTGGACCAGGGGACCCACGAGCAGTACTTC. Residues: CASSYLDQGTHEQYF.

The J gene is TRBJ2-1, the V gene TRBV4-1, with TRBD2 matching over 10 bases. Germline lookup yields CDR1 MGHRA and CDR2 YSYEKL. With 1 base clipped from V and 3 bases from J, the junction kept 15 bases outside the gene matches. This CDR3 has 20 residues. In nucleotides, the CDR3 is TGCGCCAGCAGCCAAGTTGCAGCGGGAGGGCCCCTTCGATACTACAATGAGCAGTTCTTC. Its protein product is CASSQVAAGGPLRYYNEQFF.

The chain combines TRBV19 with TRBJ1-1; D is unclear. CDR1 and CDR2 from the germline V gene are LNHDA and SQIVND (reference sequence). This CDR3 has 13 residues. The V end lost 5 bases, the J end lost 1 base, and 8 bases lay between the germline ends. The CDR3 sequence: CASSVGRNTEAFF. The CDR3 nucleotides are TGTGCCAGTAGTGTGGGGAGGAACACTGAAGCTTTCTTT.